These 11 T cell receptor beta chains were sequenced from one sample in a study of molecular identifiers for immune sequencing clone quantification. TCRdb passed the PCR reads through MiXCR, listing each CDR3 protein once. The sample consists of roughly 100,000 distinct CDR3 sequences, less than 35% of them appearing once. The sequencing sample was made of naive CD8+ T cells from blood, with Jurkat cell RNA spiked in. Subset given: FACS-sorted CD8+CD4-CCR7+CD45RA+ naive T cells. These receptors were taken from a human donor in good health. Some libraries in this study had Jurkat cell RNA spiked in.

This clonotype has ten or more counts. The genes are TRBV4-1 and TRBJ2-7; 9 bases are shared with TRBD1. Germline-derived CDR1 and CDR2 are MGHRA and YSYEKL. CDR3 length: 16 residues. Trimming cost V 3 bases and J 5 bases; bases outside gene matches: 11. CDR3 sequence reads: CASSQAYGTGIDEQYF. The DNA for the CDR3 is TGCGCCAGCAGCCAGGCTTACGGGACAGGGATTGACGAGCAGTACTTC.

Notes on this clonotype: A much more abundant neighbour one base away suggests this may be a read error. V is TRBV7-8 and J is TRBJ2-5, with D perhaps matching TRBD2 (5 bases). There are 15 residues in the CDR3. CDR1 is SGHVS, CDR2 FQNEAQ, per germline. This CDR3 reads CASSSILAPQETQNF. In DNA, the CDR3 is TGTGCCAGCAGCTCCATCCTAGCTCCGCAAGAGACCCAGAACTTC.

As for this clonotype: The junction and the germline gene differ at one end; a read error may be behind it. CDR3 sequence reads: CSASLAWGEPQYF. The CDR3 DNA is TGCAGTGCTAGCCTCGCTTGGGGAGAGCCCCAGTACTTC. The rearrangement links TRBV20-1 to TRBJ2-5; possible D gene TRBD2, 5 bases. The germline CDR1 and CDR2 sequences are DFQATT and SNEGSKA (reference sequence). This CDR3 has 13 amino acids.

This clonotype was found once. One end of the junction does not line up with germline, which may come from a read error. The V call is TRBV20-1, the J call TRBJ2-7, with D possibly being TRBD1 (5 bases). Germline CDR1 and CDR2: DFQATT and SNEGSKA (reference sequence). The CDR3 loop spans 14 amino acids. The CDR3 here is CSASGGVDMYERYF. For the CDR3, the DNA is TGCAGTGCTAGTGGTGGGGTGGACATGTACGAGCGGTACTTC.

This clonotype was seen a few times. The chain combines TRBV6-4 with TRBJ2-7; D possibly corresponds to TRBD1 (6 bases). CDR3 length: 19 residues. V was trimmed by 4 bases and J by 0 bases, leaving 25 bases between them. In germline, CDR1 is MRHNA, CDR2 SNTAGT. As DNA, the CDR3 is TGTGCCAGCAGTGCCCTCCCGAGGGGGACGCGAGAGTTCTCCTACGAGCAGTACTTC. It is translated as CASSALPRGTREFSYEQYF.

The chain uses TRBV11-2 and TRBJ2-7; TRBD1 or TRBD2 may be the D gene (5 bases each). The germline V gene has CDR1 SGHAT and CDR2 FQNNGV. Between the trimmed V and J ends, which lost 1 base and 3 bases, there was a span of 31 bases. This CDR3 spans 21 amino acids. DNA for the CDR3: TGTGCCAGCAGCTTAGCCCTTCCACCGGGACCAATGCCCAGTCCTTTCTACGAGCAGTACTTC. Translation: CASSLALPPGPMPSPFYEQYF.

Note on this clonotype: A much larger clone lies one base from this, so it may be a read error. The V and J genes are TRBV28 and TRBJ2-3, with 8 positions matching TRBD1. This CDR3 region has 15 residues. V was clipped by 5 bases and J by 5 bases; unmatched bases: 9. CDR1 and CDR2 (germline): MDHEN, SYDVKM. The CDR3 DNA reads TGTGCCAGCAGTGGGGCGGCAGGGGGCATAGATACGCAGTATTTT. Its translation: CASSGAAGGIDTQYF.

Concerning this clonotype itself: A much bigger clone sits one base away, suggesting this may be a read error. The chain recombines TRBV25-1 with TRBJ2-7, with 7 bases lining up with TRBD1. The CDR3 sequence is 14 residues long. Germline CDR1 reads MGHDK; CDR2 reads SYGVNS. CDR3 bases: TGTGCCAGCGGCAGGACAGGAAGCTCCTACGAGCAGGACTTC. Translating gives CASGRTGSSYEQDF.

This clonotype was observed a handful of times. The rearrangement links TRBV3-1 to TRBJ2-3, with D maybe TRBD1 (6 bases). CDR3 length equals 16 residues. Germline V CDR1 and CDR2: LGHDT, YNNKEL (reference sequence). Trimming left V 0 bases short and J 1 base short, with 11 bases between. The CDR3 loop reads CASSQEGTPGTDTQYF. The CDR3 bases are TGTGCCAGCAGCCAAGAAGGGACACCAGGCACAGATACGCAGTATTTT.

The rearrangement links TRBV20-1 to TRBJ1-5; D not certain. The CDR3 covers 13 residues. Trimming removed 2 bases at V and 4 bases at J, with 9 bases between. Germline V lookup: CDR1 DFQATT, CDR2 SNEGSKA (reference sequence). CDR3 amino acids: CSARIRSNQPQHF. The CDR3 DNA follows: TGCAGTGCTAGAATCCGAAGTAATCAGCCCCAGCATTTT.

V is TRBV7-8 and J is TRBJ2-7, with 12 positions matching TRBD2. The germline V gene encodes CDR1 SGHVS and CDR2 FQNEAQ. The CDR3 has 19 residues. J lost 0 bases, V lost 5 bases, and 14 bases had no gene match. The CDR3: CASSLWTSGIRTGSYEQYF. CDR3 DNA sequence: TGTGCCAGCAGCCTCTGGACTAGCGGGATCCGAACGGGCTCCTACGAGCAGTACTTC.